This T cell receptor beta chain came from a study of shared clonotypes between healthy human individuals. Overall study findings and caveats: Only a few donors were included, so the genetic and exposure-history diversity represented was limited.

Trimming took 3 bases from V and 3 from J, leaving 17 bases between them. Germline values: CDR1 KGHSH, CDR2 LQKENI. The CDR3 loop spans 16 amino acids. Naive CD8 cells lacked CD45RO and underwent positive selection for CCR7, leaving out terminally differentiated effector memory CD45RA+ cells. Comments on this clone: Its antigen is still unknown.

Sequencing used immunoSEQ multiplex PCR; TCRdb keeps in-frame clones, though not all of them. This sample carries 650,000 to 800,000 clones, around 92% of them seen once, and the ten largest clones take nearly 25%. This receptor was identified in a man aged 30 to 39 in good health. This rearrangement joins TRBV18 to TRBJ1-1; D possibly corresponds to TRBD1 (5 bases). The sequencing sample was made of naive CD8+ T cells sorted from blood. The CDR3 sequence is CASSPGQLSGYTEAFF. CDR3 in DNA: TGTGCCAGCTCACCGGGGCAGCTATCGGGGTACACTGAAGCTTTCTTT.